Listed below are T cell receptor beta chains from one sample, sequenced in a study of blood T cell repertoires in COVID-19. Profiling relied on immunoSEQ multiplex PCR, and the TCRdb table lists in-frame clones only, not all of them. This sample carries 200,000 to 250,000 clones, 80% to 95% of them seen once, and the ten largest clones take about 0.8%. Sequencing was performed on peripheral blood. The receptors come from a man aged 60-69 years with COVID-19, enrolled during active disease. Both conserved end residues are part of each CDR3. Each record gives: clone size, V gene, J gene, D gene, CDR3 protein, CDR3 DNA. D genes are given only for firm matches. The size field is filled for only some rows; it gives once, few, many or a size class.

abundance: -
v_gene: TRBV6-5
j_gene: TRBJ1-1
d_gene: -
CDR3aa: CASTKTGVMSTEAFF
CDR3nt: TGTGCCAGCACCAAAACGGGGGTAATGAGCACTGAAGCTTTCTTT

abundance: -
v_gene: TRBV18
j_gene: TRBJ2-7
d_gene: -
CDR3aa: CASSPISTGEPYEQYF
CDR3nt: TGTGCCAGCTCCCCGATTTCTACGGGGGAACCCTACGAGCAGTACTTC

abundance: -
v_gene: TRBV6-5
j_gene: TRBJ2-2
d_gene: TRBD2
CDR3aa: CASSPPRGGTGELFF
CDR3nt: TGTGCCAGCAGCCCCCCCCGGGGGGGTACCGGGGAGCTGTTTTTT

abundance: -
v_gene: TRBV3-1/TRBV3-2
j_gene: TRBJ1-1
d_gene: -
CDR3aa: CASSLAGNTEAFF
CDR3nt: TGTGCCAGCAGCCTGGCGGGGAACACTGAAGCTTTCTTT

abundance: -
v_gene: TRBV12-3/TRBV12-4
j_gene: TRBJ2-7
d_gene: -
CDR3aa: CASSIHSIEQYF
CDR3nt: TGTGCCAGCAGTATCCACAGTATAGAGCAGTACTTC

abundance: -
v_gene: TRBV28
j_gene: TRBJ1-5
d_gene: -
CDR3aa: CASSLSQTVTQGRGNQPQHF
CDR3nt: TGTGCCAGCAGTTTATCCCAAACAGTTACCCAGGGGAGAGGCAATCAGCCCCAGCATTTT

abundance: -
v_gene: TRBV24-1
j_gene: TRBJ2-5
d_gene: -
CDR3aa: CATSASTGLQETQYF
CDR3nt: TGTGCCACCAGTGCCTCGACAGGCCTACAAGAGACCCAGTACTTC

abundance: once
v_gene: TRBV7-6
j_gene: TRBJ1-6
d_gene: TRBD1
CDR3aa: CASSLGGTGVSSPLHF
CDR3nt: TGTGCCAGCAGCTTAGGGGGGACAGGGGTGAGTTCACCCCTCCACTTT

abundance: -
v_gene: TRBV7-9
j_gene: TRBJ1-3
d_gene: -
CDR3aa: CASSLDPATAGNTIYF
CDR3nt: TGTGCCAGCAGCTTAGACCCCGCGACAGCTGGAAACACCATATATTTT

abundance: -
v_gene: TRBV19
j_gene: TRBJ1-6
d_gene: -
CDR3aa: CASIKKLGTSNSPLHF
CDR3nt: TGTGCCAGTATAAAGAAACTTGGGACATCTAATTCACCCCTCCACTTT

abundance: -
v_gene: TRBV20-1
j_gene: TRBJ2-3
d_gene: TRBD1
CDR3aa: CSASPTSTGGTDTQYF
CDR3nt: TGCAGTGCTAGTCCAACTTCGACAGGGGGAACAGATACGCAGTATTTT

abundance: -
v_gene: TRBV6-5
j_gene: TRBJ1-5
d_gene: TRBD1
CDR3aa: CASSYDRGNQPQHF
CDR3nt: TGTGCCAGCAGCTATGACAGGGGGAACCAGCCCCAGCATTTT

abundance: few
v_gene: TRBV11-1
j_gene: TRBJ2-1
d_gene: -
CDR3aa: CASSRRAGAIEQFF
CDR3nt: TGTGCCAGCAGCCGGAGGGCGGGGGCGATTGAGCAGTTCTTC

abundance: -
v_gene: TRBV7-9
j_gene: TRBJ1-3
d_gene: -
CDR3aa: CASSLGARARNTIYF
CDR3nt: TGTGCCAGCAGCTTAGGGGCCCGCGCGAGAAACACCATATATTTT

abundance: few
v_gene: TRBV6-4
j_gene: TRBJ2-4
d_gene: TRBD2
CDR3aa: CASSSIGREGRDIQYF
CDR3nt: TGTGCCAGCAGTTCTATAGGACGGGAGGGCCGGGACATTCAGTACTTC

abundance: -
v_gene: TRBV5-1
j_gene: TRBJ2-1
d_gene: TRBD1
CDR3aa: CASSPRTGANEQFF
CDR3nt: TGCGCCAGCAGCCCGCGGACAGGGGCGAATGAGCAGTTCTTC

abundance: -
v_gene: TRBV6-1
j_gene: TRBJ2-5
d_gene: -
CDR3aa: CASSPLYQETQYF
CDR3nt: TGTGCCAGCAGTCCCCTGTACCAAGAGACCCAGTACTTC

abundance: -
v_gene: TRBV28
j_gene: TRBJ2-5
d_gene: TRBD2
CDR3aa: CASSSGRLAGETQYF
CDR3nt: TGTGCCAGCAGTTCAGGAAGACTAGCGGGAGAGACCCAGTACTTC

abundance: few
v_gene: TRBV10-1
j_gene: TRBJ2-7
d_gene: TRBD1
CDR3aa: CASSLPPDRSEQYF
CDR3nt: TGCGCCAGCTCCCTCCCCCCGGACAGGAGCGAGCAGTACTTC

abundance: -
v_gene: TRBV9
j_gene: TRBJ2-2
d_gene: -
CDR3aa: CASSVSGLQNTGELFF
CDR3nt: TGTGCCAGCAGCGTAAGCGGGTTGCAAAACACCGGGGAGCTGTTTTTT

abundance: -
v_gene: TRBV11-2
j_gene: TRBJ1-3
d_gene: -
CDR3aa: CASTDLVGGRLDSGNTIYF
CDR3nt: TGTGCCAGCACCGACCTTGTTGGGGGCAGACTGGACTCTGGAAACACCATATATTTT

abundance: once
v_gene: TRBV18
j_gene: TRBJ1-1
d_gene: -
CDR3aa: CASSPEQGQGYTEAFF
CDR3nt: TGTGCCAGCTCACCAGAACAGGGACAAGGGTACACTGAAGCTTTCTTT

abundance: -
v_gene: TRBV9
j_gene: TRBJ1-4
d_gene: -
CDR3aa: CASSVAVAGEKLFF
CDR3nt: TGTGCCAGCAGCGTAGCTGTGGCAGGTGAAAAACTGTTTTTT

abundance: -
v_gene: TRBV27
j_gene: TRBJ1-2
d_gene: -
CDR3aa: CASSLSGFGYTF
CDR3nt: TGTGCCAGCAGTTTGTCCGGGTTTGGCTACACCTTC

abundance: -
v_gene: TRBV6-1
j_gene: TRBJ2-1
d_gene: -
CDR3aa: CASSETGVILF
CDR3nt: TGTGCCAGCAGTGAGACAGGAGTGATACTCTTC

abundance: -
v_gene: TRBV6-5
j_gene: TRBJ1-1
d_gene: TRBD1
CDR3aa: CASSLSTGSSTEAFF
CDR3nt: TGTGCCAGCAGTTTGTCGACAGGGAGTAGCACTGAAGCTTTCTTT

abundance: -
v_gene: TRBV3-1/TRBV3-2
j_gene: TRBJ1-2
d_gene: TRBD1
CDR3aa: CASSRGTGVHTF
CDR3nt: TGTGCCAGCAGCCGAGGGACAGGGGTTCACACCTTC

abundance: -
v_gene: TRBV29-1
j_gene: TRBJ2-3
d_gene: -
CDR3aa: CSARDTSTDTQYF
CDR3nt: TGCAGCGCCAGGGACACAAGCACAGATACGCAGTATTTT

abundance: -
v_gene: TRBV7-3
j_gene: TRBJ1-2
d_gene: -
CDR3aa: CASSSRRRGPNYGYTF
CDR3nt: TGTGCCAGCAGCTCTCGCCGGCGGGGACCTAACTATGGCTACACCTTC

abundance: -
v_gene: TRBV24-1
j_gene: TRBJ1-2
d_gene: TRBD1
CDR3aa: CATSGPPGTENYGYTF
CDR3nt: TGTGCCACCAGTGGGCCTCCCGGGACAGAGAACTATGGCTACACCTTC

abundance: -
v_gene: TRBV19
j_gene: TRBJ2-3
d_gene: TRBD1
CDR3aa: CASSSGTGEDTQYF
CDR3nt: TGTGCCAGTAGTTCCGGGACAGGGGAAGATACGCAGTATTTT

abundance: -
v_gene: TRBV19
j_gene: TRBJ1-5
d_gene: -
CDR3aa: CASSTRTPYSNQPQHF
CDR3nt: TGTGCCAGTAGTACCCGGACTCCTTATAGCAATCAGCCCCAGCATTTT

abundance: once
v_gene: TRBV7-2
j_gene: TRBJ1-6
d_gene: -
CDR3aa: CASSSTNSPLHF
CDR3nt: TGTGCCAGCAGCAGCACGAATTCACCCCTCCACTTT